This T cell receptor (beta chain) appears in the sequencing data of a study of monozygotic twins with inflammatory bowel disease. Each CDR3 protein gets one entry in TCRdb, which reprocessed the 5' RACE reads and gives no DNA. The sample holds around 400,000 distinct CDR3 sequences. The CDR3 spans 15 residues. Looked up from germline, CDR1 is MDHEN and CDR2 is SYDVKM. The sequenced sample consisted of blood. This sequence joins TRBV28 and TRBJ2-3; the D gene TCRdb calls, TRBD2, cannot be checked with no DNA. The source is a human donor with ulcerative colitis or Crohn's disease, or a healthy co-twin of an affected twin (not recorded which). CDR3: CASSLTGLEADTQYF.